The TCR beta chain described here comes from a study of T cells in localized non-small cell lung cancer. Comments on this clone: What it binds is not known.

V lost 2 bases and J lost 4; bases outside the gene matches: 5. Germline V gene data show CDR1 as SGHNT and CDR2 as YYREEE (reference sequence). The length of the CDR3 is 15 residues. The repertoire was sequenced with immunoSEQ multiplex PCR; TCRdb's copy has only in-frame clones and lacks some. The table shows tens of thousands of clones, with more than 85% occurring only once. Study results and limitations: Since sequencing was restricted to only one region of the tumor, intratumor heterogeneity remains a possibility. Longer overall survival associated with higher blood T cell density; shorter survival with higher adjacent-lung clonality. Adjacent lung had a median roughly 58 of the 100 largest tumor clones. It was uninvolved adjacent lung that showed the highest T cell clonality, exceeding tumor.

The receptor's source is an older female donor with stage II squamous cell lung carcinoma. The chain joins TRBV5-4 to TRBJ1-4; 7 bases fit TRBD1. The source was peripheral blood, collected before any cancer treatment. CDR3 sequence (DNA): TGTGCCAGCAGCTTCCCAGGGGGGGATAATGAAAAACTGTTTTTT. Amino acids: CASSFPGGDNEKLFF.